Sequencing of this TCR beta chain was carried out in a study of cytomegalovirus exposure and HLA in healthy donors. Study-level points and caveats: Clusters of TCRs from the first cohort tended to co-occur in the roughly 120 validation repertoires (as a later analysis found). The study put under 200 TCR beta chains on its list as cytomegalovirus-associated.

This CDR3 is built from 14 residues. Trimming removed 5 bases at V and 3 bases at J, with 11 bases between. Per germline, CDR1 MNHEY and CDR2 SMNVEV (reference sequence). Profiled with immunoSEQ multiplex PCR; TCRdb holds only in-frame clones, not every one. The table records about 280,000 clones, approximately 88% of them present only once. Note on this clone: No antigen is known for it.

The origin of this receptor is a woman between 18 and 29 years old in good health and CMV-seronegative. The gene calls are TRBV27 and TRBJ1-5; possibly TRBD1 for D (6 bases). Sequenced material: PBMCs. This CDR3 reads CASSLQGNNQPQHF. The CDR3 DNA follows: TGTGCCAGCAGTCTCCAGGGGAACAATCAGCCCCAGCATTTT.